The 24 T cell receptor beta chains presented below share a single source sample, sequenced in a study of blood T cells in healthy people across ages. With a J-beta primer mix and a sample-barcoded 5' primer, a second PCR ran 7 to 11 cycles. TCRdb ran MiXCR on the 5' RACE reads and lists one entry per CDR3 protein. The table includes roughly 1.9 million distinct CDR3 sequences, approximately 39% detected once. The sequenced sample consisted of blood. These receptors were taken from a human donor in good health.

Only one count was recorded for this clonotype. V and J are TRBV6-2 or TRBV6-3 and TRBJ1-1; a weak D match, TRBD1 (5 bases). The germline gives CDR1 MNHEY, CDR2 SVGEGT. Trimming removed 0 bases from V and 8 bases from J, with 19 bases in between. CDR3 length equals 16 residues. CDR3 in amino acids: CASSYSETETDLEAFF. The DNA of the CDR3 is TGTGCCAGCAGTTACTCGGAGACAGAAACGGACTTAGAAGCTTTCTTT.

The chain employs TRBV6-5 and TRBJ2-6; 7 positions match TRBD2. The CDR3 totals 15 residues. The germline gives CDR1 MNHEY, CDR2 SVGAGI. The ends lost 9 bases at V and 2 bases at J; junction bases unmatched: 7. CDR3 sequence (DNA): TGTGCCAGTGGGGAGGGAGAAACTGGGGCCAACGTCCTGACTTTC. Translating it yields CASGEGETGANVLTF.

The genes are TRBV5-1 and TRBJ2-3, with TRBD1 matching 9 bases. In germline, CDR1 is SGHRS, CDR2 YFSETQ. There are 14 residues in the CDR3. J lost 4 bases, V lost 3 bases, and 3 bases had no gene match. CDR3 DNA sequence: TGCGCCAGCAGCTACGGGGACAGGGCAGATACGCAGTATTTT. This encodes CASSYGDRADTQYF.

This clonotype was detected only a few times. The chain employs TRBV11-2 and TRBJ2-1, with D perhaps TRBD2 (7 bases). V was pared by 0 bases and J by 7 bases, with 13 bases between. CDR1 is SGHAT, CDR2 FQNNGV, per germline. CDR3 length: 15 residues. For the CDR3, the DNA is TGTGCCAGCAGCTTAGACTGGGGGGGGCTTAATGAGCAGTTCTTC. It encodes CASSLDWGGLNEQFF.

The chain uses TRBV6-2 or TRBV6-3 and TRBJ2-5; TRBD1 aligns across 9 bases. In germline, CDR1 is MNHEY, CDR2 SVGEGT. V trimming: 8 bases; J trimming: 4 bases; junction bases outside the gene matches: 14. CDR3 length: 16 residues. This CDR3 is CASSQNRQGEGETQYF. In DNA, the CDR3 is TGTGCCAGCTCTCAGAACCGACAGGGGGAGGGAGAGACCCAGTACTTC.

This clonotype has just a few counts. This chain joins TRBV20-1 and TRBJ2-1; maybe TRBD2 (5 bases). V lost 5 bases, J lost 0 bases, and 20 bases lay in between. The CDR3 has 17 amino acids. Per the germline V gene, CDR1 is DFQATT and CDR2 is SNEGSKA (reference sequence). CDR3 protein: CSAFSPFSGSSYNEQFF. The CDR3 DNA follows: TGCAGTGCTTTTTCCCCTTTCTCTGGGAGCTCCTACAATGAGCAGTTCTTC.

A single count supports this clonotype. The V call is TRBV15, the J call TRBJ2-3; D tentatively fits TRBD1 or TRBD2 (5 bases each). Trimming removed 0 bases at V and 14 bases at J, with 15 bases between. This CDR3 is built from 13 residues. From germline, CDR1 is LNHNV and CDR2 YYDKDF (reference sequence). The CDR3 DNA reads TGTGCCACCAGCAGAGATGAGGGCAGGGCTGGGTATTTT. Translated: CATSRDEGRAGYF.

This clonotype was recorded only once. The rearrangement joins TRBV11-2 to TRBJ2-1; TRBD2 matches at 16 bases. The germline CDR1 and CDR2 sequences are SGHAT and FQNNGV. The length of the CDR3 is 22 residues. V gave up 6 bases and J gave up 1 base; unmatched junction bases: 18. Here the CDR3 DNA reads TGTGCCAGCAGTTCTGCCGGGACTAGCGGGGGGGCCACAAGGCCGTCCTACAATGAGCAGTTCTTC. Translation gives CASSSAGTSGGATRPSYNEQFF.

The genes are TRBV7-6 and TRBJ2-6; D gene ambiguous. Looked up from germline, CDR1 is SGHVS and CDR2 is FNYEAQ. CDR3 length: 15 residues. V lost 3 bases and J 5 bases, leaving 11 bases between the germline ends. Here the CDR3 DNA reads TGTGCCAGCAGCTTTGAGACGGGCTGGGCCAACGTCCTGACTTTC. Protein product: CASSFETGWANVLTF.

DNA of the CDR3: TGTGCCAGCAGTTACTCCCGGCTTTCAGGGGTGCTAGCTTTCTTT. It encodes CASSYSRLSGVLAFF. The chain couples TRBV6-2 or TRBV6-3 to TRBJ1-1; D perhaps matches TRBD1 (6 bases). The CDR3 sequence is 15 residues long. CDR1 is MNHEY and CDR2 is SVGEGT in the germline V gene. V lost 0 bases, J lost 10 bases, and 18 bases lay in between.

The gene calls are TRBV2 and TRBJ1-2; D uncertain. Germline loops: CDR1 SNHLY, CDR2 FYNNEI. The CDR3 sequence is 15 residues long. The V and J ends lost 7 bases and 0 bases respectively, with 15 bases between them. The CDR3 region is CASIGSVLANYGYTF. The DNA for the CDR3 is TGTGCCAGCATAGGCTCAGTCCTTGCTAACTATGGCTACACCTTC.

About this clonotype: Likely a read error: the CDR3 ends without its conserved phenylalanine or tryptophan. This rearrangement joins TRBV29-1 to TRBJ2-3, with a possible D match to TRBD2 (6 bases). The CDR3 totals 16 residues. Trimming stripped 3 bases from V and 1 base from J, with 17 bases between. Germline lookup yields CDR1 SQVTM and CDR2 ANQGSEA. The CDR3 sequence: CSVDGAGKPRTDTQYS. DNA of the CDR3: TGCAGCGTTGACGGGGCGGGGAAACCTCGCACAGATACGCAGTATTCT.

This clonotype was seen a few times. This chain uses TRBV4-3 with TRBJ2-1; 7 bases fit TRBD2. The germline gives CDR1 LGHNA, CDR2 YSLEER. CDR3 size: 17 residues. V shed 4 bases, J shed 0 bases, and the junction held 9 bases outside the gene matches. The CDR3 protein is CASSPEWGGTSYNEQFF. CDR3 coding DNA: TGCGCCAGCAGCCCCGAATGGGGGGGGACCTCCTACAATGAGCAGTTCTTC.

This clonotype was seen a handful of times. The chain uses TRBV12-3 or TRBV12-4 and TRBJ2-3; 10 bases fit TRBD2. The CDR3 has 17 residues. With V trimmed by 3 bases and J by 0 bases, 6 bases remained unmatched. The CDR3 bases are TGTGCCAGCAGTTTTAGCGGGGGGCTCACTAGCACAGATACGCAGTATTTT. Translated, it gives CASSFSGGLTSTDTQYF.

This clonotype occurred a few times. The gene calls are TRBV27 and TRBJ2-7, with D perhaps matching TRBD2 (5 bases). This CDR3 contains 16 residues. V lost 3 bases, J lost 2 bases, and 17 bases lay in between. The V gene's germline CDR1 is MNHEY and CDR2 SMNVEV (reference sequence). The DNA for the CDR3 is TGTGCCAGCAGTTTGACTGCCCGGGAAGGGCCCTACGAGCAGTACTTC. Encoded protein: CASSLTAREGPYEQYF.

The CDR3 here is CASSSYGPRGTEAFF. The CDR3 DNA reads TGTGCCAGCAGCTCCTACGGTCCCCGGGGGACTGAAGCTTTCTTT. The chain is built from TRBV11-2 and TRBJ1-1; TRBD1 is a possible D gene (5 bases). Germline V gene sequence: CDR1 SGHAT, CDR2 FQNNGV. The V end lost 4 bases, the J end lost 5 bases, and 17 bases lay between the germline ends. This CDR3 contains 15 residues.

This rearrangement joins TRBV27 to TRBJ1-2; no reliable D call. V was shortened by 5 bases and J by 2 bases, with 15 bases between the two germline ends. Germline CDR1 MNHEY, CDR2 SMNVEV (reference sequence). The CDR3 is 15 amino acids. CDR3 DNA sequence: TGTGCCAGCAGTCCTTCGGGCTCAAGCAACTATGGCTACACCTTC. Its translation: CASSPSGSSNYGYTF.

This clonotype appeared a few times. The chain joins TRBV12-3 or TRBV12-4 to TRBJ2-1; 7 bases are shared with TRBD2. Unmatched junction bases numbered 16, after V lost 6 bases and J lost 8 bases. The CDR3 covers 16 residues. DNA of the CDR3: TGTGCCAGCAGCCTCTTCTTGGGGGGGACGGTAGATGAGCAGTTCTTC. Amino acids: CASSLFLGGTVDEQFF.

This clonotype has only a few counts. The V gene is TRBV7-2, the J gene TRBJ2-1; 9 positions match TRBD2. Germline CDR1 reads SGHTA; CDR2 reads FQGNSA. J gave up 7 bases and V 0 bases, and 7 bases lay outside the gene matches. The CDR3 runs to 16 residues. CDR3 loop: CASSLARLAGSNEQFF. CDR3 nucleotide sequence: TGTGCCAGCAGCTTAGCGCGGCTAGCGGGGAGTAATGAGCAGTTCTTC.

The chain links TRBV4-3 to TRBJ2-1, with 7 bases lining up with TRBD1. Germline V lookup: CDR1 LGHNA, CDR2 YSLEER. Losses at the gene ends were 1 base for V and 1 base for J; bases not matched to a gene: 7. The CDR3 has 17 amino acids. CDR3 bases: TGCGCCAGCAGCCAAGGCCTCGGACAGGAGTCCTACAATGAGCAGTTCTTC. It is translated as CASSQGLGQESYNEQFF.

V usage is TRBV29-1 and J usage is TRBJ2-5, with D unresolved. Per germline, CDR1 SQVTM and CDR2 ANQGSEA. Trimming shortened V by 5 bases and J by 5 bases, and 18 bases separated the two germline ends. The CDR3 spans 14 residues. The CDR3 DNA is TGCAGCGTTCATGATCCCCTTGGCAGGGAGACCCAGTACTTC. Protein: CSVHDPLGRETQYF. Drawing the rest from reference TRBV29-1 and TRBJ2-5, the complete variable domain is SAVISQKPSRDICQRGTSLTIQCQVDSQVTMMFWYRQQPGQSLTLIATANQGSEATYESGFVIDKFPISRPNLTFSTLTVSNMSPEDSSIYLCSVHDPLGRETQYFGPGTRLLVL.

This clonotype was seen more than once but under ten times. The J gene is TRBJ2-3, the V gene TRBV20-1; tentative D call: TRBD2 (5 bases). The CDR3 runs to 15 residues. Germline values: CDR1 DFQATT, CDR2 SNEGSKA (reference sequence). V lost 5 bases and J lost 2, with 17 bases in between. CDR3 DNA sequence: TGCAGTGCTCGCACCGGGAACTTCCTCACAGATACGCAGTATTTT. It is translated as CSARTGNFLTDTQYF.

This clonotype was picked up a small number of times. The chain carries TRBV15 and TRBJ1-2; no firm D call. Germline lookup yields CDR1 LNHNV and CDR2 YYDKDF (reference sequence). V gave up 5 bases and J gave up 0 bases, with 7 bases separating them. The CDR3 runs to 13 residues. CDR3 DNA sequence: TGTGCCACCAGCCCCCCAGCTAACTATGGCTACACCTTC. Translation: CATSPPANYGYTF.

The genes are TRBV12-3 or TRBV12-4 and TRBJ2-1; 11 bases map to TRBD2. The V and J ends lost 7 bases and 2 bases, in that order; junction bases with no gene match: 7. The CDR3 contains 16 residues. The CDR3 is CASTKLAGATYNEQFF. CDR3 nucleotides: TGTGCCAGCACCAAACTAGCGGGAGCTACCTACAATGAGCAGTTCTTC.